This entry features one T cell receptor (beta chain) sequence. This clonotype showed up many times. Its cognate antigen has yet to be identified. No much larger clone is present one base from it, and per-base qualities are unavailable. A case-control design nested within a healthcare worker cohort in London, UK, was used, with weekly nasopharyngeal swab PCR tests and blood sampling performed. Healthcare workers were recruited during the week of the UK lockdown, between 23 and 31 March 2020, and followed weekly for up to roughly 15 weeks. This sample is part of a study of early T cells in non-severe SARS-CoV-2 infection (dated by TCRdb to the early 2020s). About the investigation overall: Because TCR sequencing relied on bulk RNA taken from unsorted whole blood, pairing of alpha and beta chains was not possible.

What the research found in general, with its limitations: VDJdb matching was skewed toward anti-spike CD8 responses and likely underestimated virus-specific expansions, missing private and CD4 specificities.

Trimming takes 1 base from V and 11 bases from J, and the germline ends sit 12 bases apart. The germline V gene provides CDR1 SGHAT and CDR2 FQNNGV. The CDR3 runs 13 amino acids, cysteine and phenylalanine included. Only the CDR3 portion is preserved as DNA: 39 bases, with reading frame beginning at the first base. Receptor amplification or capture employed 5' RACE. Sequencing was carried out with a NextSeq 500. In the TCR library protocol, unique molecular identifiers were attached to individual cDNA molecules to correct for PCR bias and sequencing error. Both TCR alpha and beta chains were sequenced, and tight co-correlation was observed between alpha and beta sequence abundances in each sample. The original methods were these. Decombinator V4 was used to annotate TCR sequences for V gene, J gene and CDR3. TCRs were defined as expanded if a significant change between any two time points was detected under a Poisson model with p below 0.0001. TCR abundances were normalised to the total number of TCRs sequenced per sample and were expressed as counts per million. TRAV1-2 paired with TRAJ12, TRAJ20 or TRAJ33 defined MAIT TCRs, while TRAV10 paired with TRAJ18 defined iNKT TCRs. VDJdb, accessed 1 November 2021, was searched for CMV, EBV and SARS-CoV-2 annotated TCRs, with TCRs annotated for multiple antigens excluded. The public reads were run again by TCRdb, first through fastp at Q25 and then through MiXCR, and only productive beta chains were kept. Records with the same CDR3 protein are collapsed into one entry carrying the most frequent genes and DNA. These V and J calls rely on TCRdb rather than the paper's analysis. This sample has some 30,000 distinct CDR3 sequences in its table, and around 3% of those were observed once. Jointly, the top ten make up roughly 0.7% of the sample.

This clonotype was sampled from an adult who was a healthcare worker with PCR-confirmed SARS-CoV-2 infection or an uninfected control (not recorded which). Sequencing used whole blood. The chain was built from TRBV11-2 and TRBJ2-1; no D gene can be assigned with confidence. The nucleotide sequence reads as follows: TGTGCCAGCAGCTTAGGCGACGAATGGCAGCAGTTCTTC. Its translation reads: CASSLGDEWQQFF.